The text below deals with one T cell receptor (beta chain). Its target is not known. This entry comes from a study of T cells in narcolepsy. Germline V gene lookup returns CDR1 SQVTM and CDR2 ANQGSEA. This CDR3 contains 14 residues. Data came from immunoSEQ multiplex PCR; TCRdb stores just in-frame clones and leaves some out. The table lists 25,000 to 35,000 clones, approximately 80% of them singletons, with roughly 1% in the top ten. Broader study findings: Reportedly, autoreactive clonotypes were serially detected in patients' blood but not controls'.

This sequence originates from a human donor with narcolepsy. This chain uses TRBV29-1 with TRBJ2-5, with TRBD1 identical over 9 bases. The J call could be wrong; TRBJ2-7 is a better fit for the DNA end. The sequenced sample consisted of CD45RA- memory CD4+ T cells from PBMCs. CDR3 amino acids: CSVRTGVTSYEQYF. CDR3 nucleotide sequence: TGCAGCGTCAGGACAGGGGTCACCTCCTACGAGCAGTACTTC.